This record covers a single TCR beta chain. CDR3 length: 14 amino acids. The assay was immunoSEQ multiplex PCR, and TCRdb's table has in-frame clones only and misses some. The sample lists about 30,000 clones; more than 85% were seen once. The data were taken from a study of graft-versus-host responses after intestinal transplantation. Across the study: Recipients underwent multivisceral, liver-intestinal, or isolated intestinal transplants.

The material sequenced was PBMCs, taken about 70 days after intestinal transplant. The chain carries TRBV21-1 and TRBJ1-5. TRBV21-1 is reported as a pseudogene. This sequence was found in a human patient who received an intestinal transplant, so some T cells may come from the graft donor. CDR3 protein: CASSPQVGRQPQHF. The DNA of the CDR3 is TGTGCCAGCAGCCCCCAGGTCGGGCGTCAGCCCCAGCATTTT.